These 5 T cell receptor beta chains were all obtained from the same sample, sequenced in a study of cytomegalovirus exposure and HLA in healthy donors (dated by TCRdb to the late 2010s). Library preparation used the immunoSEQ multiplex PCR assay. For the multiplex PCR, a mixture combining 60 forward primers for TCR Vbeta segments and 13 reverse primers for TCR Jbeta segments was used. This immuneACCESS table, as held by TCRdb, lists in-frame sequences with V and J called but not all clones. Of the missing ones, under half trace to an unresolved V gene in checked studies; the others have no known cause. A total of some 80,000 clones appear in this sample, around 76% of them only once. 1.5% to 2% of the sample is taken by the ten largest. Material: PBMCs. Receptors were obtained from a man aged 40-55 years in good health and CMV-seronegative.

This sequence joins TRBV28 and TRBJ2-1; TRBD2 matches at 11 bases. CDR3 length: 16 amino acids. CDR1 and CDR2 from the germline V gene are MDHEN and SYDVKM. Trimming removed 5 bases from V and 7 bases from J; junction bases left unmatched: 10. The CDR3 DNA is TGTGCCAGCAGTCCCGTAGCGGGAGGGCCTATGAATGAGCAGTTCTTC. Amino acid sequence: CASSPVAGGPMNEQFF.

The table lists this clone with a count of one. This sequence joins TRBV2 and TRBJ2-1, with TRBD2 matching 7 bases. The CDR3 loop spans 13 amino acids. Unmatched junction bases numbered 4, after V lost 7 bases and J lost 4 bases. Per germline, CDR1 SNHLY and CDR2 FYNNEI. The CDR3 reads CASKAGEYNEQFF. CDR3 nucleotides: TGTGCCAGCAAGGCGGGAGAGTACAATGAGCAGTTCTTC. The full variable domain, with the rest looked up from reference TRBV2 and TRBJ2-1, is EPEVTQTPSHQVTQMGQEVILRCVPISNHLYFYWYRQILGQKVEFLVSFYNNEISEKSEIFDDQFSVERPDGSNFTLKIRSTKLEDSAMYFCASKAGEYNEQFFGPGTRLTVL.

This clone was counted once. The CDR3, as DNA: TGTGCCAGCAGCGCCTGGACTACTATTACTGACAATGAGCAGTTCTTC. It specifies CASSAWTTITDNEQFF. The rearrangement joins TRBV9 to TRBJ2-1, with D possibly TRBD2 on 6 matching bases. CDR3 length: 16 amino acids. Trimming left V 3 bases short and J 5 bases short, with 18 bases between. Per the germline V gene, CDR1 is SGDLS and CDR2 is YYNGEE.

The gene calls are TRBV2 and TRBJ2-7; 7 bases are a match to TRBD2. V gave up 5 bases and J gave up 2 bases; unmatched junction bases: 3. Germline V CDR1 and CDR2: SNHLY, FYNNEI. This CDR3 has 13 residues. The CDR3 region has the DNA TGTGCCAGCAGTTCTAGCGGCACCTACGAGCAGTACTTC. As protein: CASSSSGTYEQYF. The full variable domain, in which reference TRBV2 and TRBJ2-7 provide the parts outside the CDR3, is EPEVTQTPSHQVTQMGQEVILRCVPISNHLYFYWYRQILGQKVEFLVSFYNNEISEKSEIFDDQFSVERPDGSNFTLKIRSTKLEDSAMYFCASSSSGTYEQYFGPGTRLTVT.

The chain carries TRBV5-1 and TRBJ2-3; weak D call: TRBD2 (7 bases). V was trimmed by 2 bases and J by 4 bases, leaving 11 bases between them. The CDR3 consists of 14 residues. The germline CDR1 and CDR2 sequences are SGHRS and YFSETQ. Written as DNA, the CDR3 is TGCGCCAGCAGCTTAAGGGAGGGGGCAGATACGCAGTATTTT. It translates to CASSLREGADTQYF.